The clone carrying this T cell receptor (beta chain) has more than one count but fewer than ten. Its specificity is not known. The V and J ends lost 3 bases and 0 bases, in that order; junction bases with no gene match: 10. Germline V gives CDR1 MDHEN, CDR2 SYDVKM. The CDR3 runs 17 residues. The record originates from a study of Graves' ophthalmopathy and Graves' hyperthyroidism. The study's findings and limits: For separating ophthalmopathy from stable hyperthyroidism, a 13-signature model gave less than 90% sensitivity and 81.08% specificity.

Additional autoimmune diseases, uncontrolled infections, pregnancy or lactation disqualified patients. Diagnostic conclusions were grounded in clinical symptoms, serum thyroxine, TRAb, thyroid ultrasound and orbital computed tomography. CDR3 regions of TCR beta were amplified from RNA transcripts. Scientists carried out first-round RT-PCR using HTBI primers and then a second-round multiplex PCR. Via MiXCR, TCRdb re-called the multiplex PCR reads, giving one row per CDR3 protein. The sample lists 200,000 to 250,000 distinct CDR3 sequences, 45% to 55% occurring once. This receptor was obtained from an adult man with Graves' ophthalmopathy. Sequencing was carried out using peripheral blood. The chain recombines TRBV28 with TRBJ2-7, with 8 nucleotides matching TRBD1. CDR3 sequence reads: CASSLSVGQVASYEQYF. The CDR3 DNA follows: TGTGCCAGCAGTTTGTCCGTGGGACAGGTCGCCTCCTACGAGCAGTACTTC.